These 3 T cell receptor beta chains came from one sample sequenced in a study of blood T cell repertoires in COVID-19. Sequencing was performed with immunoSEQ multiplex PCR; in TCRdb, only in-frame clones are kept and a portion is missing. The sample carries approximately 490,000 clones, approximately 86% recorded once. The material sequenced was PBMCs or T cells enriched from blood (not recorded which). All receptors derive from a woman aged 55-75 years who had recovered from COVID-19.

The CDR3 coding sequence is TGTGCCAGCAACGTTGACAGGGGATTATACACCTTC. It codes for CASNVDRGLYTF. The chain combines TRBV2 with TRBJ1-2; 8 positions match TRBD1. Germline CDR1 and CDR2: SNHLY and FYNNEI. J lost 11 bases, V lost 7 bases, and 9 bases had no gene match. CDR3 length equals 12 residues.

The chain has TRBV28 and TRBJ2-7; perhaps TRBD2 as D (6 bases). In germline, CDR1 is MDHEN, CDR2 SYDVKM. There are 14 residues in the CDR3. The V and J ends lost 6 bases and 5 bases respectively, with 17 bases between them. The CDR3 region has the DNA TGTGCCAGCAGCGGAGGGGTCTATTTCCACGAGCAGTACGTC. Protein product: CASSGGVYFHEQYV.

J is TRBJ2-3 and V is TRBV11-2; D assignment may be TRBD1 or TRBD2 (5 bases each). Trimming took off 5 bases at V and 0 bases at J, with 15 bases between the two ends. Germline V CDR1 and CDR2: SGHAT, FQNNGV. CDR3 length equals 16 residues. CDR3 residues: CASSLARVGSTDTQYF. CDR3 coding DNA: TGTGCCAGCAGCCTAGCCAGGGTCGGTAGCACAGATACGCAGTATTTT. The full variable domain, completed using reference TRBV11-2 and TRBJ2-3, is EAGVAQSPRYKIIEKRQSVAFWCNPISGHATLYWYQQILGQGPKLLIQFQNNGVVDDSQLPKDRFSAERLKGVDSTLKIQPAKLEDSAVYLCASSLARVGSTDTQYFGPGTRLTVL.